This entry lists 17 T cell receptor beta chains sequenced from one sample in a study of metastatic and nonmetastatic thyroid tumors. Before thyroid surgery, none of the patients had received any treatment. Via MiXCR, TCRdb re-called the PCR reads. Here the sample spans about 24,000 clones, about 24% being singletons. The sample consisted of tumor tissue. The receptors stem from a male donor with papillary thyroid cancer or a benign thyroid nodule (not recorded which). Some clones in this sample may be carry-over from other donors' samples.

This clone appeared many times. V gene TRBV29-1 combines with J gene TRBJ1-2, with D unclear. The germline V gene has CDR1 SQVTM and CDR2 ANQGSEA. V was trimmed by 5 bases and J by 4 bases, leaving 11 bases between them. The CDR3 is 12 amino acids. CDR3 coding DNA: TGCAGCGTTCGGGTAGGGATCTATGGCTACACCTTC. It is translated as CSVRVGIYGYTF.

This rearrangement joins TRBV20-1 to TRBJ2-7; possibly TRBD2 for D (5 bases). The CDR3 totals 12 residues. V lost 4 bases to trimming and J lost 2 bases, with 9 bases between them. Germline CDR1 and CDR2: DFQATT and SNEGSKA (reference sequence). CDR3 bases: TGCAGTGCTATGGACTTAGCCTACGAGCAGTACTTC. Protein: CSAMDLAYEQYF.

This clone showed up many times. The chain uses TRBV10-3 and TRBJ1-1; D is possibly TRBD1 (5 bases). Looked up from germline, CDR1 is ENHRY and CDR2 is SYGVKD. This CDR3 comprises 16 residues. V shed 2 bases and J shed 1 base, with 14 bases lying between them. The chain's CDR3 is CAISELGGGRNTEAFF. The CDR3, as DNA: TGTGCCATCAGTGAGCTGGGGGGGGGACGGAACACTGAAGCTTTCTTT.

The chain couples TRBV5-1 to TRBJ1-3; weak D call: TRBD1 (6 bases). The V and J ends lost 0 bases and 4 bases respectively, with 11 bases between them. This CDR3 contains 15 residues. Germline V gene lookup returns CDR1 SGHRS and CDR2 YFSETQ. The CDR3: CASSLEGVEGNTIYF. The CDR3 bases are TGCGCCAGCAGCTTGGAGGGGGTAGAGGGAAACACCATATATTTT.

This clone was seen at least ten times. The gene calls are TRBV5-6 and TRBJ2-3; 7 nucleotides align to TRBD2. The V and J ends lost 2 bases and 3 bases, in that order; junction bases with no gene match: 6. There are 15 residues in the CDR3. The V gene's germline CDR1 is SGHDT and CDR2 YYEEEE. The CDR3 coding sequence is TGTGCCAGCAGCTTACCGGGACTAAAGACAGATACGCAGTATTTT. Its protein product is CASSLPGLKTDTQYF.

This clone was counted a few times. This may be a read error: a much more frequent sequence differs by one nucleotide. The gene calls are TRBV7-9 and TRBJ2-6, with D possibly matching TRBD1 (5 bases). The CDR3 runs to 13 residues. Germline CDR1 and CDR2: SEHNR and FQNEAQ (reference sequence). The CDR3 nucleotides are TGTGCCTGCAGGGCATCTGGGGCCAACGTCCTGACTTTC. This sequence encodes CACRASGANVLTF.

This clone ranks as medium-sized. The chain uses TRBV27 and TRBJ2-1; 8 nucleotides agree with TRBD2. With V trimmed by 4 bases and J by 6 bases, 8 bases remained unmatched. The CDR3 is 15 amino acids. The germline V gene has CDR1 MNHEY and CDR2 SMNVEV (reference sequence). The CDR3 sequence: CASSYTSGQINEQFF. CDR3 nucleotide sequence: TGTGCCAGCAGTTATACTAGCGGACAAATCAATGAGCAGTTCTTC.

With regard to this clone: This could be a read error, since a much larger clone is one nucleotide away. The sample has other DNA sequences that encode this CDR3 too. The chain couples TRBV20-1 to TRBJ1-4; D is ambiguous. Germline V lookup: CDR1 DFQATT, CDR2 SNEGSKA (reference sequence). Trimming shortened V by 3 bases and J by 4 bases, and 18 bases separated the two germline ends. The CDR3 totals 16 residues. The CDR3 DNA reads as TGCAGTGCTAGGAGCCCGGCGGCAGGTCGTAATGAAAAACTGTTTTTT. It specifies CSARSPAAGRNEKLFF.

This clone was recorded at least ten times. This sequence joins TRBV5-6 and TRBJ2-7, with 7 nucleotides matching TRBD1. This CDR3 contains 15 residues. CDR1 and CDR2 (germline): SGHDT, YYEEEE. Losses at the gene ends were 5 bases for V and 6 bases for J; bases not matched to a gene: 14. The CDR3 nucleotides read TGTGCCAGCAGTTCCTACCTACTGACAGGGCCCGAGCAGTACTTC. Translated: CASSSYLLTGPEQYF.

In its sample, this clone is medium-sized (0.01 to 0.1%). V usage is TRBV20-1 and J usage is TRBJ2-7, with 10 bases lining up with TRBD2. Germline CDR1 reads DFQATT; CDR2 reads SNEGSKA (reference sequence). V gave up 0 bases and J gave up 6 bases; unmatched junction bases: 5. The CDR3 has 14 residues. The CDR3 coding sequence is TGCAGTGCTAGAGATCCTAGCGGGAGCTTCGAGCAGTACTTC. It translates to CSARDPSGSFEQYF.

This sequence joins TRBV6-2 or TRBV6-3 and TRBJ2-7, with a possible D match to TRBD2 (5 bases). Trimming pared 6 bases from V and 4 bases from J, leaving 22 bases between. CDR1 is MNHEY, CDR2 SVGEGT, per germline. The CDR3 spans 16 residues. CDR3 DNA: TGTGCCAGCAGCCCCCCGGACCGGGGATTCCTATACGAGCAGTACTTC. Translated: CASSPPDRGFLYEQYF.

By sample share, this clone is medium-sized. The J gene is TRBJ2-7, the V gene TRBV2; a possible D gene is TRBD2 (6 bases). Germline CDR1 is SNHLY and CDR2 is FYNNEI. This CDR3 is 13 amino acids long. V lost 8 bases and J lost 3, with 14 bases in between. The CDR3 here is CASRTNAIYEQYF. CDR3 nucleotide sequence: TGTGCCAGCCGGACTAACGCCATCTACGAGCAGTACTTC.

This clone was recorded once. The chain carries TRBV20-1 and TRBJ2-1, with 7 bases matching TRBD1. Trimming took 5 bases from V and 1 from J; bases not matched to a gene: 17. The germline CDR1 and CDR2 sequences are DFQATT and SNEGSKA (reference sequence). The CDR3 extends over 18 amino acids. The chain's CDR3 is CSALVRDSGHGSYNEQFF. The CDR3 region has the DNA TGCAGTGCTCTCGTCCGGGACAGTGGCCATGGGTCCTACAATGAGCAGTTCTTC.

The CDR3 is CASRAGKANQPQHF. Here the CDR3 DNA reads TGTGCCAGCAGAGCAGGAAAGGCGAATCAGCCCCAGCATTTT. This sequence joins TRBV28 and TRBJ1-5; D remains unclear. Trimming left V 6 bases short and J 4 bases short, with 13 bases between. CDR3 size: 14 residues. CDR1 and CDR2 (germline): MDHEN, SYDVKM.

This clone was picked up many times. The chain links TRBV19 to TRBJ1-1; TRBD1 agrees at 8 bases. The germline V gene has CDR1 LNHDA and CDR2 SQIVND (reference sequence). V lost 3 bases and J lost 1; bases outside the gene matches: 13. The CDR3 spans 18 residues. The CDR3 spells CASSIKGQGAGWNTEAFF. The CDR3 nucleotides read TGTGCCAGTAGTATTAAAGGGCAGGGGGCAGGTTGGAACACTGAAGCTTTCTTT.

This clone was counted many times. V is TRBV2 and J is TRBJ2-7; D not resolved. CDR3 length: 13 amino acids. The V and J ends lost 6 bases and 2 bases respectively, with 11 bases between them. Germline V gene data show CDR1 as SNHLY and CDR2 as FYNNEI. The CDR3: CASRETPAYEQYF. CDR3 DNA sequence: TGTGCCAGCAGGGAGACACCAGCCTACGAGCAGTACTTC.

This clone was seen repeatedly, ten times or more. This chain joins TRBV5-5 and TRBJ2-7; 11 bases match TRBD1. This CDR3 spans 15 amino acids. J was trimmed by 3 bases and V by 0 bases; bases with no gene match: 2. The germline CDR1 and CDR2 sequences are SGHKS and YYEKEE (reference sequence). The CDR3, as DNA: TGTGCCAGCAGCTTGGGGGACAGGGGGGTCTACGAGCAGTACTTC. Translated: CASSLGDRGVYEQYF.